This T cell receptor beta chain was recorded in a study of blood T cell repertoires in COVID-19. Original methodology: Reference gene primers were amplified, and this amplification served to estimate nucleated cell counts. Only in-frame clones appear in the TCRdb table, and some are missing; sequencing was by immunoSEQ multiplex PCR. V and J calls plus clone size are reproduced from that table; the DNA served to infer D and trimming. The sample has about 140,000 clones; about nine tenths are singletons. The V gene's germline CDR1 is SQVTM and CDR2 ANQGSEA. This CDR3 is 14 amino acids long. The V and J ends lost 6 bases and 6 bases respectively, with 20 bases between them. Seattle patients were enrolled during active infection and followed longitudinally.

The sequence derives from a human donor with COVID-19, enrolled during active disease. The donor label of this sample is uncertain. The sample was peripheral blood. The chain uses TRBV29-1 and TRBJ1-1; TRBD1 might be the D (5 bases). CDR3 nucleotide sequence: TGCAGCGTGGGGGTCGGCACCTCGGGGGCTGAAGCTTTCTTT. Translation: CSVGVGTSGAEAFF.